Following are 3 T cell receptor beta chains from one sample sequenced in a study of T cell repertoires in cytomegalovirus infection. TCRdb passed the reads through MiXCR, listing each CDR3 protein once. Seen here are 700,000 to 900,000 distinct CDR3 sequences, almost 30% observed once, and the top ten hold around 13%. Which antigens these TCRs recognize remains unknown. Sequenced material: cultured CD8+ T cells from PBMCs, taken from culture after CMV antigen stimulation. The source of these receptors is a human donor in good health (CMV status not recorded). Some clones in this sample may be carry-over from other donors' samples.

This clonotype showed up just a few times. The CDR3: CASSYPLGEITGMNTEAFF. The CDR3, as DNA: TGTGCCAGCAGTTACCCATTAGGGGAAATTACCGGGATGAACACTGAAGCTTTCTTT. This sequence joins TRBV6-2 or TRBV6-3 and TRBJ1-1, with a possible D match to TRBD1 (5 bases). The germline V and J ends were trimmed by 2 bases and 0 bases, with 22 bases remaining between them. Germline V lookup: CDR1 MNHEY, CDR2 SVGEGT. The length of the CDR3 is 19 residues.

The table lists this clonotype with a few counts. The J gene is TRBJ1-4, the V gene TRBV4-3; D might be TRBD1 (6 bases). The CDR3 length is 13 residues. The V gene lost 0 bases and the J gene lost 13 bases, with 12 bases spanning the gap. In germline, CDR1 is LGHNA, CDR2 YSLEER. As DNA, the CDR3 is TGCGCCAGCAGCCAAGATCAGGGGCCCTTACTGTTTTTT. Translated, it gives CASSQDQGPLLFF.

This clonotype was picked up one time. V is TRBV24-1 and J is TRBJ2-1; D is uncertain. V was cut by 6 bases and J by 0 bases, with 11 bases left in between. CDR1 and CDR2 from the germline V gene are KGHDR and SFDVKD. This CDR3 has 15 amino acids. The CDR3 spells CATSSPWSSYNEQFF. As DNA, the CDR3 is TGTGCCACCAGTAGTCCGTGGAGCTCCTACAATGAGCAGTTCTTC.